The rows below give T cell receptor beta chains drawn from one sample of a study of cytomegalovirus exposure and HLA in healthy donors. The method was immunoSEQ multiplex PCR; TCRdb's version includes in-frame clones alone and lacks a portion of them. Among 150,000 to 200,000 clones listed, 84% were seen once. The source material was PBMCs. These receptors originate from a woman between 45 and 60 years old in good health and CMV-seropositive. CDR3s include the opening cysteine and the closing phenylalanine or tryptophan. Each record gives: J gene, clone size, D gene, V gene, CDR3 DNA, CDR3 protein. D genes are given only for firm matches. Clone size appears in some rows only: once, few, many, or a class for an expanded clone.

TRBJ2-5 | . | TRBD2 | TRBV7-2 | TGTGCCAGCAGCCCCCGGCCCAGCGGGGTAGAGCAGTACTTC | CASSPRPSGVEQYF
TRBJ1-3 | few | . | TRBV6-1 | TGTGCCAGCGCACGAGGCCCTGGAAACACCATATATTTT | CASARGPGNTIYF
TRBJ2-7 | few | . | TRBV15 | TGTGCCACCAGCAGAGGAGGGGGCCGGGGGGAGCAGTACTTC | CATSRGGGRGEQYF
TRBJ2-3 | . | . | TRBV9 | TGTGCCAGCAGCGTAGCCTCGGGGGTCACAGATACGCAGTATTTT | CASSVASGVTDTQYF
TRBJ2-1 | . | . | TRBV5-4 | TGTGCCAGCAGCTCTCGACCCGTTGGGGGGATAACCTACAATGAGCAGTTCTTC | CASSSRPVGGITYNEQFF
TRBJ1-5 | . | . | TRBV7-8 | TGTGCCAGCAGCTTCAGTAGCAATCAGCCCCAGCATTTT | CASSFSSNQPQHF
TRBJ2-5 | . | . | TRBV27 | TGTGCCAGCAAGAGGGGGGAAGGGAGGGGGGAGACCCAGTACTTC | CASKRGEGRGETQYF
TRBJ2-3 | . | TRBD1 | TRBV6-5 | TGTGCCAGCAGACAGGGGGCTTATACGCAGTATTTT | CASRQGAYTQYF
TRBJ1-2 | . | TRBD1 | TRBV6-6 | TGTGCCAGCACTAGAGATCAGGGGGCAGTGTATGGCTACACCTTC | CASTRDQGAVYGYTF
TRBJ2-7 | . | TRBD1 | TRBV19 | TGTGCCAGTAGGGACAGGGGTTCCTACGAGCAGTACTTC | CASRDRGSYEQYF
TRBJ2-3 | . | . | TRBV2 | TGTGCCAGCATACCAGGGGAATCGAGCACAGATACGCAGTATTTT | CASIPGESSTDTQYF
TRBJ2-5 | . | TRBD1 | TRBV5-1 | TGCGCCAGCAGCCACTTGGGACAGGGTGAGACCCAGTACTTC | CASSHLGQGETQYF
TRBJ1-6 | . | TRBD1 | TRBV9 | TGTGCCAGCAGCGGCGGACAGGGATATTCACCCCTCCACTTT | CASSGGQGYSPLHF
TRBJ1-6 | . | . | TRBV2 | TGTGCCAGCAGTGATACGGGGATCCGCCACTTT | CASSDTGIRHF
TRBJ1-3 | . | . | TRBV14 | TGTGCCAGCAGCCAAGGCACAGCTGGAAACACCATATATTTT | CASSQGTAGNTIYF
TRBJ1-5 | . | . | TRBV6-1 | TGTGCCAGCAGCCAGGGTTTAGGTCAGCCCCAGCATTTT | CASSQGLGQPQHF
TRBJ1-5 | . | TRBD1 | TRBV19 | TGTGCCAGTAACTCAGGACAGGGTAGCAATCAGCCCCAGCATTTT | CASNSGQGSNQPQHF
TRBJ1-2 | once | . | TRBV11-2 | TGTGCCAGCAGCCCCCGGGGTGCCCGACAGGACTATGGCTACACCTTC | CASSPRGARQDYGYTF
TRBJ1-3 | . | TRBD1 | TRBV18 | TGTGCCAGCTCAGGCGGACAGGGGTCTGGAAACACCATATATTTT | CASSGGQGSGNTIYF
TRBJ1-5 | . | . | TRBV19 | TGTGCCAGTACCTCAGGGCAGGGCCTTAGCAATCAGCCCCAGCATTTT | CASTSGQGLSNQPQHF
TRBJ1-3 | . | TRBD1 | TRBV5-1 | TGCGCCAGCAGCTTGCCTACAGGGGGCAACTCTGGAAACACCATATATTTT | CASSLPTGGNSGNTIYF
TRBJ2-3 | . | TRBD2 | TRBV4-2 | TGTGCCAGCAGCCGGCTCGCACTAGCGGGGGAGCGGGGGGATACGCAGTATTTT | CASSRLALAGERGDTQYF
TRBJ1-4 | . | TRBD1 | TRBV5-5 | TGTGCCAGCAGCTTGTGGGACAGAGAAGAAAAACTGTTTTTT | CASSLWDREEKLFF
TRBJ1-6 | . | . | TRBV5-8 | TGTGCCAGCATGGCCGGGGGTCGAGGAGGAAATTCACCCCTCCACTTT | CASMAGGRGGNSPLHF
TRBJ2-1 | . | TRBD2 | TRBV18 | TGTGCCAGCTCACCGGGGACTAGCGGGGCCAATGAGCAGTTCTTC | CASSPGTSGANEQFF